This T cell receptor (beta chain) appears in the sequencing data of a study of beta chain features in type 1 diabetes. Turning to the study itself: Roughly 110,000,000 sorted cells were examined across all samples.

Investigators reverse transcribed all isolated RNA, so they sequenced expressed TCRB transcripts. Method: immunoSEQ multiplex PCR; TCRdb's copy keeps in-frame clones and lacks some. This sample yields under 150,000 clones, of which 6.9% are seen a single time; about 1.3% belongs to the top ten. The germline V gene encodes CDR1 MNHNS and CDR2 SASEGT. This CDR3 contains 14 residues. V gave up 5 bases and J gave up 3 bases; unmatched junction bases: 2. This clone has ten or more counts. Sequencing input: central memory CD4+ T cells from blood. This sequence was found in a woman in her twenties or thirties in good health. The chain has TRBV6-1 and TRBJ2-1; 9 positions agree with TRBD2. The CDR3, as DNA: TGTGCCAGCAGTCGTAGCGGGAGCTACAATGAGCAGTTCTTC. Amino acids: CASSRSGSYNEQFF.